The 17 T cell receptor beta chains listed next were all sequenced from one sample in a study of OX40 agonist ivuxolimab in advanced cancers. Sequencing was performed with immunoSEQ multiplex PCR; in TCRdb, only in-frame clones are kept and a portion is missing. The table shows tens of thousands of clones, with roughly 84% occurring only once. The sequences come from CD4+ or CD8+ T cells sorted from blood, collected in a trial of the OX40 agonist ivuxolimab. The receptor set was obtained from an adult with an advanced solid tumor such as melanoma, head and neck, liver or kidney cancer.

This rearrangement joins TRBV5-1 to TRBJ1-2, with D unresolved. This CDR3 is 15 amino acids long. Trimming left V 4 bases short and J 4 bases short, with 17 bases between. Germline CDR1 and CDR2: SGHRS and YFSETQ. The CDR3 DNA follows: TGCGCCAGCAGCCGCGGGATGGGAATTCCCTATGGCTACACCTTC. Translating it yields CASSRGMGIPYGYTF.

This chain uses TRBV5-4 with TRBJ1-2; D call uncertain. CDR3 length equals 16 residues. CDR1 and CDR2 from the germline V gene are SGHNT and YYREEE (reference sequence). Deletions cut 4 bases from V and 5 bases from J, with 21 bases between. The DNA for the CDR3 is TGTGCCAGCAGCCGGGAACCAGTCGGACGGCGATATGGCTACACCTTC. Residues: CASSREPVGRRYGYTF.

The rearrangement joins TRBV19 to TRBJ1-5, with TRBD1 matching over 7 bases. The V gene end was trimmed by 8 bases and the J gene end by 3 bases; junction bases not matched to a gene: 19. The CDR3 covers 18 residues. Per the germline V gene, CDR1 is LNHDA and CDR2 is SQIVND (reference sequence). This chain's CDR3 is CASAKTGTASRHNQPQHF. CDR3 bases: TGTGCCAGTGCAAAAACCGGGACAGCGAGCAGACACAATCAGCCCCAGCATTTT.

V is TRBV19 and J is TRBJ1-1; D is uncertain. The germline CDR1 and CDR2 sequences are LNHDA and SQIVND (reference sequence). V was cut by 9 bases and J by 3 bases, with 5 bases left in between. The CDR3 is 10 amino acids. The CDR3 is CASGYTEAFF. CDR3 coding DNA: TGTGCCAGCGGATACACTGAAGCTTTCTTT.

The genes are TRBV5-1 and TRBJ1-1; D gene unclear. The germline CDR1 and CDR2 sequences are SGHRS and YFSETQ. The CDR3 runs to 12 residues. Trimming cost V 0 bases and J 3 bases, with 3 bases left between them. The CDR3 bases are TGCGCCAGCAGCTTGGCGGACACTGAAGCTTTCTTT. Its translation is CASSLADTEAFF.

This chain joins TRBV19 and TRBJ2-1; D perhaps matches TRBD2 (6 bases). Germline V gives CDR1 LNHDA, CDR2 SQIVND (reference sequence). Between the trimmed V and J ends, which lost 7 bases and 0 bases, there was a span of 19 bases. This CDR3 is built from 17 residues. The CDR3 region has the DNA TGTGCCAGTAAAGATGGCGGGATTGGGCCCTCCTACAATGAGCAGTTCTTC. The encoded protein is CASKDGGIGPSYNEQFF.

The chain is built from TRBV10-1 and TRBJ2-1; the match to TRBD2 covers 9 bases. Germline V CDR1 and CDR2: WNHNN, SYGVQD (reference sequence). With V trimmed by 4 bases and J by 1 base, 8 bases remained unmatched. The CDR3 loop spans 17 amino acids. In DNA form, the CDR3 reads TGCGCCAGCAGTGTTGGTAGCGGGAGAGGGTCCTACAATGAGCAGTTCTTC. Its translation: CASSVGSGRGSYNEQFF.

J is TRBJ2-3 and V is TRBV11-3; 8 bases fit TRBD1. V lost 5 bases, J lost 5 bases, and 6 bases stayed unmatched. Germline values: CDR1 SGHNT, CDR2 YENEEA. This CDR3 comprises 14 residues. CDR3 region: CASSPGQVGDTQYF. In DNA, the CDR3 is TGTGCCAGCAGCCCGGGACAGGTGGGAGATACGCAGTATTTT.

The J gene is TRBJ2-3, the V gene TRBV6-6, with D unresolved. Germline V lookup: CDR1 MNHNY, CDR2 SVGAGI (reference sequence). The CDR3 runs to 14 residues. Deletions cut 7 bases from V and 1 base from J, with 12 bases between. The CDR3 DNA follows: TGTGCCAGCACCATAGACTTCCGCACAGATACGCAGTATTTT. The encoded protein is CASTIDFRTDTQYF.

The rearrangement uses TRBV7-9 and TRBJ2-2; TRBD2 is a possible D gene (7 bases). The ends were cut back, 2 bases at V and 7 bases at J, with 26 bases in the middle. The CDR3 extends over 19 amino acids. The germline V gene has CDR1 SEHNR and CDR2 FQNEAQ (reference sequence). The CDR3 DNA reads as TGTGCCAGCAGCTTACCCCCGTGGGGGGGGGCGCCTGTGATCGGGGAGCTGTTTTTT. It specifies CASSLPPWGGAPVIGELFF.

The chain combines TRBV11-3 with TRBJ1-1; D gene ambiguous. V dropped 4 bases and J dropped 1 base, with 10 bases sitting between them. Germline V lookup: CDR1 SGHNT, CDR2 YENEEA. This CDR3 comprises 14 residues. DNA of the CDR3: TGTGCCAGCAGCTCCCGGGTCCGGAACACTGAAGCTTTCTTT. Encoded protein: CASSSRVRNTEAFF.

The chain has TRBV6-5 and TRBJ2-7, with a weak D call TRBD1 (7 bases). The germline V gene has CDR1 MNHEY and CDR2 SVGAGI. The V end was cut by 5 bases, the J end by 3 bases, with 14 bases between. This CDR3 is 14 amino acids long. This CDR3 reads CASSEGGTVYEQYF. The CDR3 bases are TGTGCCAGCAGTGAAGGAGGGACAGTCTACGAGCAGTACTTC.

The rearrangement uses TRBV13 and TRBJ2-2; D is undetermined. From germline, CDR1 is PRHDT and CDR2 FYEKMQ (reference sequence). This CDR3 has 15 residues. The V and J ends lost 1 base and 7 bases respectively, with 13 bases between them. The CDR3 bases are TGTGCCAGCAGCTTAGCACCTCAAACGTTCGGGGAGCTGTTTTTT. This gives the protein CASSLAPQTFGELFF.

V gene TRBV7-8 combines with J gene TRBJ2-1; 8 bases match TRBD2. The CDR3 has 15 amino acids. CDR1 and CDR2 (germline): SGHVS, FQNEAQ. V shed 2 bases and J 0 bases; nucleotides not matched to a gene: 0. The DNA of the CDR3 is TGTGCCAGCAGCTTAAGCGGGAGCTCCTACAATGAGCAGTTCTTC. This encodes CASSLSGSSYNEQFF.

The chain couples TRBV27 to TRBJ1-4; the D is unclear. The CDR3 runs 13 residues. Germline V gene sequence: CDR1 MNHEY, CDR2 SMNVEV (reference sequence). Trimming removed 5 bases from V and 7 bases from J, with 11 bases in between. The DNA of the CDR3 is TGTGCCAGCAGTGGGATCGACATTGAAAAACTGTTTTTT. As protein: CASSGIDIEKLFF.

This sequence joins TRBV28 and TRBJ1-2, with a possible D match to TRBD1 (6 bases). The CDR3 runs 14 residues. Germline assignment: CDR1 MDHEN and CDR2 SYDVKM. V was clipped by 2 bases and J by 4 bases, with 11 bases between them. The CDR3 DNA reads TGTGCCAGCAGTTTACCTGGACAGAGCTATGGCTACACCTTC. Its translation: CASSLPGQSYGYTF.

V gene TRBV5-1 combines with J gene TRBJ2-5, with D possibly called TRBD1 or TRBD2 (5 bases each). Germline loops: CDR1 SGHRS, CDR2 YFSETQ. The length of the CDR3 is 14 residues. Trimming removed 0 bases from V and 4 bases from J, with 10 bases in between. CDR3 nucleotides: TGCGCCAGCAGCTTGGCCGGGGCCGGAGAGACCCAGTACTTC. Its translation is CASSLAGAGETQYF.